This entry concerns a single T cell receptor (beta chain). Its target is unknown. Trimming pared 1 base from V and 12 bases from J, leaving 13 bases between. Germline V lookup: CDR1 SGHRS, CDR2 YFSETQ. The CDR3 length is 13 residues. Deep TCR-beta sequencing used DNA from uncultured naive and memory CD4+ T cells. Clones were read by immunoSEQ multiplex PCR, and TCRdb kept only the in-frame ones, dropping some. The sample consists of some 65,000 clones, 85% to 90% of them appearing once. The unexposed donors gave CD4+ T cells in about 2010-2018, prior to COVID-19. These data belong to a study of CD4 T cells in relation to SARS-CoV-2 and coronaviruses. The study's findings and limits: According to naive versus memory sequencing, detected responses are memory recall, not newly primed. Monoreactive clones expanded significantly more to SARS-CoV-2 than crossreactive clones did. Samples before the pandemic and after infection were not matched within any donor.

The material sequenced was memory CD4+ T cells from PBMCs. The TCR sequence derives from a human donor in good health. The chain combines TRBV5-1 with TRBJ2-2; TRBD2 might be the D (8 bases). CDR3: CASSLNGRGQLFF. In DNA form, the CDR3 reads TGCGCCAGCAGCTTGAACGGGAGGGGGCAGCTGTTTTTT.